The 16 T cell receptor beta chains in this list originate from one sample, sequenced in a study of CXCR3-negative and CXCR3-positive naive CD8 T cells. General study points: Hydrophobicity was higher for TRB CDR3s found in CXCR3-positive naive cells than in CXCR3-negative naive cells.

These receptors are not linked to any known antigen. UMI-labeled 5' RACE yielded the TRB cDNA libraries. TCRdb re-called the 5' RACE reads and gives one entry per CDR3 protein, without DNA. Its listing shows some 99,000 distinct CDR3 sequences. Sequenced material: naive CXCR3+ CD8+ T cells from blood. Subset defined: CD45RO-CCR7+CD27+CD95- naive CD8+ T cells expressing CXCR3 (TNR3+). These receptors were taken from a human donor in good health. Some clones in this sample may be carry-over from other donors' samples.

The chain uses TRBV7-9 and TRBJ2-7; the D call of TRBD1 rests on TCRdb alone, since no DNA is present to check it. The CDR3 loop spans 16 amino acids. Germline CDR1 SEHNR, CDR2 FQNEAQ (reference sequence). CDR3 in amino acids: CASSLGERGPNFEQYF.

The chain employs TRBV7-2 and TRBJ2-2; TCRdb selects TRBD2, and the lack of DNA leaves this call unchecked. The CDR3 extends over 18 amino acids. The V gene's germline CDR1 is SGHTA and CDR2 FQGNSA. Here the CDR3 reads CASSLELLAGVSTGELFF.

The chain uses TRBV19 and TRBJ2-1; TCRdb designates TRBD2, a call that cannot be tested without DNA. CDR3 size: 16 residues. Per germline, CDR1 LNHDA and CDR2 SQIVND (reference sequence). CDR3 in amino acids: CASSSLAGGLNNEQFF.

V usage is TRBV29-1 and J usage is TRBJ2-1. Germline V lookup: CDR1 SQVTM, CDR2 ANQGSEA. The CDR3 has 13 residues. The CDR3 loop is CSLGINLYNEQFF.

This chain's CDR3 is CASSFRGLAGGPHNEQFF. The chain is built from TRBV7-6 and TRBJ2-1; TCRdb indicates TRBD2, and absent DNA this call remains unverified. There are 18 residues in the CDR3. Germline-derived CDR1 and CDR2 are SGHVS and FNYEAQ.

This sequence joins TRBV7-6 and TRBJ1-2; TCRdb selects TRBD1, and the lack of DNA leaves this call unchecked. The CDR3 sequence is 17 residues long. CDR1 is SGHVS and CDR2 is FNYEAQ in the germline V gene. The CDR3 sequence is CASSPRGGAYSFGGYTF. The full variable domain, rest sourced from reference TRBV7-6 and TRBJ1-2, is GAGVSQSPRYKVTKRGQDVALRCDPISGHVSLYWYRQALGQGPEFLTYFNYEAQQDKSGLPNDRFSAERPEGSISTLTIQRTEQRDSAMYRCASSPRGGAYSFGGYTFGSGTRLTVV.

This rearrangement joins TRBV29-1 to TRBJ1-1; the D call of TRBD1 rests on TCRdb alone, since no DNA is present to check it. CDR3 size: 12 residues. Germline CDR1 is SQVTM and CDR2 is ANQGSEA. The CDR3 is CSVELTEFEAFF.

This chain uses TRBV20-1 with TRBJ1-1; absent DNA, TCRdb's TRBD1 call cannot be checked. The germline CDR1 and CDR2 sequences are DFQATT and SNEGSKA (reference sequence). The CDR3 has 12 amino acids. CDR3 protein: CSARTGDTEAFF.

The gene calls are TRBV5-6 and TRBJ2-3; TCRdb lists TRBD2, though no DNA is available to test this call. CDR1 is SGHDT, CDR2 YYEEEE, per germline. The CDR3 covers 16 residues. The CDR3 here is CASSLGTSGMLDTQYF.

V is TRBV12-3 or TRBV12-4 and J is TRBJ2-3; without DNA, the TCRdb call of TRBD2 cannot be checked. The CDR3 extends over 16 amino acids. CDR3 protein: CASRAGVSGSTDTQYF.

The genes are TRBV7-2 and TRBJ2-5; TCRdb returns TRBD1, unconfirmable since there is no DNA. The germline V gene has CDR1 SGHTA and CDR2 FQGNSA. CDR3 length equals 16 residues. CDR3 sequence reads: CASSFWTLPPQETQYF.

The chain's CDR3 is CASSFSDEQYF. The chain uses TRBV6-2 or TRBV6-3 and TRBJ2-7. Germline V lookup: CDR1 MNHEY, CDR2 SVGEGT. The CDR3 extends over 11 amino acids.

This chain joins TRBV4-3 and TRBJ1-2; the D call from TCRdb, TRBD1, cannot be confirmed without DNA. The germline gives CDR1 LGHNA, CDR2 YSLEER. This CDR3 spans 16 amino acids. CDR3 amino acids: CASSQDLSEGGYGYTF.

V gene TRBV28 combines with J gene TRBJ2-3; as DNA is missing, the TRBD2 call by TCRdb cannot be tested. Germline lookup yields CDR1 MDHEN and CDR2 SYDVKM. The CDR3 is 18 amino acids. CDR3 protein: CASSLPWRLAGSTDTQYF.

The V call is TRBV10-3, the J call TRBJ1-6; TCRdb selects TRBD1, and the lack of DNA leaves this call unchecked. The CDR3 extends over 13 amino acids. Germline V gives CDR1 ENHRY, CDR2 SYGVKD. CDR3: CAISSGQMSPLHF.

CDR3 residues: CSALGPAGTAYEQYF. The V call is TRBV20-1, the J call TRBJ2-7; with no DNA, the TCRdb D assignment of TRBD2 cannot be verified. CDR3 length: 15 residues. CDR1 is DFQATT, CDR2 SNEGSKA, per germline (reference sequence).